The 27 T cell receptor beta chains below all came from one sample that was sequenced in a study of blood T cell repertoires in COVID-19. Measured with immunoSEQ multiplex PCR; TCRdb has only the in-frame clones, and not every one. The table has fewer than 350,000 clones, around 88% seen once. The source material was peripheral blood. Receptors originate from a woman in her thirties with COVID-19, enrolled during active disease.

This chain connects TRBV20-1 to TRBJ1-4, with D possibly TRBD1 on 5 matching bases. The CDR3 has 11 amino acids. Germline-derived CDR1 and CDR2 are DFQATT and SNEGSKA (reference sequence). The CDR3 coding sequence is TGCAGGGCAGGGATGGGCGAAAAACTGTTTTTT. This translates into CRAGMGEKLFF.

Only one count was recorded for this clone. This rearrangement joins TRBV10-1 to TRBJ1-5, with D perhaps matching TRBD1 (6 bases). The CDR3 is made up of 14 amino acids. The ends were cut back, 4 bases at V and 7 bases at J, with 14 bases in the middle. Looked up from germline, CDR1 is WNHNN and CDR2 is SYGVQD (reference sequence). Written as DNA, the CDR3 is TGCGCCAGCAGTGCCACGGGACAAGGCCAGCCCCAGCATTTT. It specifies CASSATGQGQPQHF.

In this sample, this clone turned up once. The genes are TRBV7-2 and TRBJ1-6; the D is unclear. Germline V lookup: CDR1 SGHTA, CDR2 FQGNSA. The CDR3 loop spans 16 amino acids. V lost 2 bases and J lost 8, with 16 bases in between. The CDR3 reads CASSLSGGPVDSPLHF. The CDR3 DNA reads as TGTGCCAGCAGCTTATCCGGCGGCCCAGTGGATTCACCCCTCCACTTT.

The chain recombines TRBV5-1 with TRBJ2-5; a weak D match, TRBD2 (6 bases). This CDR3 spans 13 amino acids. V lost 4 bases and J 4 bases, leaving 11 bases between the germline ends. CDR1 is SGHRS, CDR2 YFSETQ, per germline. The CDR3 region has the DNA TGCGCCAGCAGCAGCGGGTTTCGAGAGACCCAGTACTTC. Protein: CASSSGFRETQYF.

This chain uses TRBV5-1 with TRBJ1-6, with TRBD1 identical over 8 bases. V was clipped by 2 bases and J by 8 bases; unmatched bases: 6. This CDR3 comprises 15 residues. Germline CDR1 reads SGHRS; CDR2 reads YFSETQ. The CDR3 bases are TGCGCCAGCAGCTTACGACAGGGGTTGGATTCACCCCTCCACTTT. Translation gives CASSLRQGLDSPLHF.

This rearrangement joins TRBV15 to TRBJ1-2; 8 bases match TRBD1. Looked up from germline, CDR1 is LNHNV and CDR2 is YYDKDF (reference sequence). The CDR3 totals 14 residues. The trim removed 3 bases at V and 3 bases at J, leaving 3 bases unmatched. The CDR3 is CATSRDREDYGYTF. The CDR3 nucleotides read TGTGCCACCAGCAGGGACAGGGAGGACTATGGCTACACCTTC.

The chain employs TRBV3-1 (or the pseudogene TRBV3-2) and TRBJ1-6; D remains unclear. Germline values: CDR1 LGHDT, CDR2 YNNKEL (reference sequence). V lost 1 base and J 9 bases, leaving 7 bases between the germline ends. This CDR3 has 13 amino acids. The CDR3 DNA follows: TGTGCCAGCAGCCAAGTGGTGGCTTCACCCCTCCACTTT. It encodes CASSQVVASPLHF.

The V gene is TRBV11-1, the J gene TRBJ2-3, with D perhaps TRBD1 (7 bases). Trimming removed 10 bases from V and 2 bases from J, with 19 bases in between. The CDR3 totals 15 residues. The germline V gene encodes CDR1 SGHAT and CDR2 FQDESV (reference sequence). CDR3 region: CATRRGTDPTDTQYF. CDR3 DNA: TGTGCCACACGGCGCGGGACAGATCCCACAGATACGCAGTATTTT.

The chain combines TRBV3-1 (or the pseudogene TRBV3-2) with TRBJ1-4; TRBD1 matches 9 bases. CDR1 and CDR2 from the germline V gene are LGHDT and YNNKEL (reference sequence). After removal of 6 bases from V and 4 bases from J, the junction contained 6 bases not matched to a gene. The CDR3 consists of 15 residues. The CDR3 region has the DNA TGTGCCAGCAGTCTAGGACAGGGGATTAATGAAAAACTGTTTTTT. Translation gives CASSLGQGINEKLFF.

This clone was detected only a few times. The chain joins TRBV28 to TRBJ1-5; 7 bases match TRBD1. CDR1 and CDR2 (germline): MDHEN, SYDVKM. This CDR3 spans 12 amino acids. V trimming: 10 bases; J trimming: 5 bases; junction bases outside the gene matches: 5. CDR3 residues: CATNRGDQPQHF. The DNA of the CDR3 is TGTGCCACGAACAGGGGCGATCAGCCCCAGCATTTT.

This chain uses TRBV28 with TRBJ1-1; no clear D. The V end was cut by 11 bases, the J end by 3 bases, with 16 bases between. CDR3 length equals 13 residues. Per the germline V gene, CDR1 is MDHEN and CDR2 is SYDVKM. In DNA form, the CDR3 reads TGTGCCTGCCGGAGGGAGGTGTACACTGAAGCTTTCTTT. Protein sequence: CACRREVYTEAFF. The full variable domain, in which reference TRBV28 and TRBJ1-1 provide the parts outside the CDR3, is DVKVTQSSRYLVKRTGEKVFLECVQDMDHENMFWYRQDPGLGLRLIYFSYDVKMKEKGDIPEGYSVSREKKERFSLILESASTNQTSMYLCACRREVYTEAFFGQGTRLTVV.

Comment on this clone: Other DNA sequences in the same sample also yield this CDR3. The chain's CDR3 is CASSVGRGTDTQYF. In nucleotides, the CDR3 is TGTGCCAGCAGCGTAGGGCGGGGGACAGATACGCAGTATTTT. The genes are TRBV9 and TRBJ2-3, with 7 bases matching TRBD2. J gave up 3 bases and V 0 bases, and 1 base lay outside the gene matches. Germline V gene data show CDR1 as SGDLS and CDR2 as YYNGEE. This CDR3 has 14 residues.

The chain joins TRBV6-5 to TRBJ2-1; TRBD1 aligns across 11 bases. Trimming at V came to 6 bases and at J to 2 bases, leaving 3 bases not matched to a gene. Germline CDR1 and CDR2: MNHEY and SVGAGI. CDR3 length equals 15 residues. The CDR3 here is CASSQDRGPYNEQFF. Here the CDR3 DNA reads TGTGCCAGCAGCCAGGACAGGGGGCCCTACAATGAGCAGTTCTTC.

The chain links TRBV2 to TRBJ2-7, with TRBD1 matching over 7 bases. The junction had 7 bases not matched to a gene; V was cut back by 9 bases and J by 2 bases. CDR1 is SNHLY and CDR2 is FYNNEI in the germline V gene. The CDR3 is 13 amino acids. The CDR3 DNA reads TGTGCCAGTTTACAGGGGAACACCTACGAGCAGTACTTC. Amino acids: CASLQGNTYEQYF.

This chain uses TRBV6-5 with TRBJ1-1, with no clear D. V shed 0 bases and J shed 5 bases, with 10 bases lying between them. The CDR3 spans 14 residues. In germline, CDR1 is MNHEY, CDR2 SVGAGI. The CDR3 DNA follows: TGTGCCAGCAGTTACTCGATCGCGGGGACTGAAGCTTTCTTT. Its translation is CASSYSIAGTEAFF.

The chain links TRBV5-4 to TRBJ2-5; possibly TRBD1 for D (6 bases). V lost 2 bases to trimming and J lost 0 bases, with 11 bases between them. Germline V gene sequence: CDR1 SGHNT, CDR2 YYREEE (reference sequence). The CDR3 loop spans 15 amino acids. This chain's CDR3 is CASSFSQGYQETQYF. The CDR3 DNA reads TGTGCCAGCAGCTTTTCACAGGGTTACCAAGAGACCCAGTACTTC.

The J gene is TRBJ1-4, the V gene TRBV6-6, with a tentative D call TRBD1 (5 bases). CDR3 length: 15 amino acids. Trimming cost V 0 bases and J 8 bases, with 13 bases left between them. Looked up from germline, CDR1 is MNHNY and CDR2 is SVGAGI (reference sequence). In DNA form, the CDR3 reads TGTGCCAGCAGTTACTCGCAGGGATCCGGGGAAAAACTGTTTTTT. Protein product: CASSYSQGSGEKLFF.

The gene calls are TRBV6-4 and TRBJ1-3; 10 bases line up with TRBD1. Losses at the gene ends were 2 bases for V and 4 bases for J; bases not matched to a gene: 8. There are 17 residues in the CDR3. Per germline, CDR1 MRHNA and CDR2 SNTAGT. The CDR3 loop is CASSDPDRGREGNTIYF. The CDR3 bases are TGTGCCAGCAGTGACCCTGACAGGGGGCGGGAAGGAAACACCATATATTTT.

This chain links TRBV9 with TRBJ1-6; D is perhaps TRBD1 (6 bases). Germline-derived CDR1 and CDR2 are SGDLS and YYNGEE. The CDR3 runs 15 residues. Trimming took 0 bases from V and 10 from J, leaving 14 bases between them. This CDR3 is CASSVGAGVYSPLHF. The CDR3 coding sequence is TGTGCCAGCAGCGTAGGGGCAGGGGTGTACTCACCCCTCCACTTT. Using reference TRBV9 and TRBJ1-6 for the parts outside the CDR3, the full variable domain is DSGVTQTPKHLITATGQRVTLRCSPRSGDLSVYWYQQSLDQGLQFLIQYYNGEERAKGNILERFSAQQFPDLHSELNLSSLELGDSALYFCASSVGAGVYSPLHFGNGTRLTVT.

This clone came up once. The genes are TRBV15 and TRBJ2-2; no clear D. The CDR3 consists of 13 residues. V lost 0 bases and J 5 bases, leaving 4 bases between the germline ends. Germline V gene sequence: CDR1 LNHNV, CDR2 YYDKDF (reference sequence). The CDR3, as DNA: TGTGCCACCAGCAGAGATCCAACCGGGGAGCTGTTTTTT. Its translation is CATSRDPTGELFF.

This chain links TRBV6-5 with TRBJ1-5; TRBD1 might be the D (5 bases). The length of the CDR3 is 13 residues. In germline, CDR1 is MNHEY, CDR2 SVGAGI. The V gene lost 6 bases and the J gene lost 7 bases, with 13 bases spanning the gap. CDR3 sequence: CASSRTGVQPQHF. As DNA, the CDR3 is TGTGCCAGCAGCCGAACAGGAGTCCAGCCCCAGCATTTT.

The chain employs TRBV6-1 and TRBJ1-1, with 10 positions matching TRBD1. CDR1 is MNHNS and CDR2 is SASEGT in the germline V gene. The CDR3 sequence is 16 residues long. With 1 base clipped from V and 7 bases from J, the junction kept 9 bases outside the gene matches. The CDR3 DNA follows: TGTGCCAGCAGTGAAGGACAGGGGGCGTTTGGGTTTGAAGCTTTCTTT. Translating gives CASSEGQGAFGFEAFF.

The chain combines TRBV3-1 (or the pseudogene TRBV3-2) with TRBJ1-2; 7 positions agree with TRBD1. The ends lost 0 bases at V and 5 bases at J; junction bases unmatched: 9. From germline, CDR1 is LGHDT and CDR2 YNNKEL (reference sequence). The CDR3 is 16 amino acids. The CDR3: CASSQDRGGGFYGYTF. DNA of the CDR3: TGTGCCAGCAGCCAAGATCGTGGAGGGGGCTTTTATGGCTACACCTTC.

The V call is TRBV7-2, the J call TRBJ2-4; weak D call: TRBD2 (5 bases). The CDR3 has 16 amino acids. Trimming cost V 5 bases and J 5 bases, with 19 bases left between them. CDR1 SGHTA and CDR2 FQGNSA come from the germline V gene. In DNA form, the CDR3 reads TGTGCCAGCAGCGCGACCTCGCGGGCTCCCGAAAACATTCAGTACTTC. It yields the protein CASSATSRAPENIQYF. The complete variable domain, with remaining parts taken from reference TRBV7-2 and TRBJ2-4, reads GAGVSQSPSNKVTEKGKDVELRCDPISGHTALYWYRQSLGQGLEFLIYFQGNSAPDKSGLPSDRFSAERTGGSVSTLTIQRTQQEDSAVYLCASSATSRAPENIQYFGAGTRLSVL.

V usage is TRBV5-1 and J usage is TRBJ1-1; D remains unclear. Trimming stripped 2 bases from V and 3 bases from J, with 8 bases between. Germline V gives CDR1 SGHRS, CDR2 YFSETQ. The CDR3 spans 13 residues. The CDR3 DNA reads TGCGCCAGCAGCTTCTACAGCCACACTGAAGCTTTCTTT. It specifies CASSFYSHTEAFF.

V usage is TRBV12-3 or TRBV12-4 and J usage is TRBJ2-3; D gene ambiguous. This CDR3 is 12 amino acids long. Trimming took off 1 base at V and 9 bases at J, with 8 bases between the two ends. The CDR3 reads CASSLGAHTQYF. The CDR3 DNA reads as TGTGCCAGCAGTTTAGGAGCCCACACGCAGTATTTT.

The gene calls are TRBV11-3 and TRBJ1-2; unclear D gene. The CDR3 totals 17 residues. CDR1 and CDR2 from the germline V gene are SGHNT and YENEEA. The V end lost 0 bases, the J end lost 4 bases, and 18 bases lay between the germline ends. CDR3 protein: CASSLDNWQTSGYGYTF. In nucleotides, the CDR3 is TGTGCCAGCAGCTTAGATAATTGGCAGACCTCAGGCTATGGCTACACCTTC. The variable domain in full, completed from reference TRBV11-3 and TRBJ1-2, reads EAGVVQSPRYKIIEKKQPVAFWCNPISGHNTLYWYLQNLGQGPELLIRYENEEAVDDSQLPKDRFSAERLKGVDSTLKIQPAELGDSAVYLCASSLDNWQTSGYGYTFGSGTRLTVV.